The sequence of this T cell receptor (delta chain) was determined in a study of in vitro expanded adult blood gammadelta T cells (dated by TCRdb to 2018 to 2021). Background on the whole study: Among T cells, Vgamma9Vdelta2 cells made up between 94.4% and 100% of the sorted population, reflecting the sort purity. The TCR repertoire analysis included three subjects. The study compared the TCR repertoire of Vgamma9Vdelta2 T cells expanded in vitro with a mistletoe-extract drug against those expanded with HMBPP or zoledronate. Cells from each donor were stimulated separately with HMBPP, zoledronate or AbnobaViscum P, and the TRG and TRD CDR3 repertoires were sequenced for each condition. Summary of the overall study and its limitations: CDR3 length, diversity and J usage of AbnobaViscum P-expanded Vgamma9Vdelta2 repertoires were found to be similar to those of HMBPP- and zoledronate-expanded repertoires, which suggested a polyclonal response. The TRDV2 repertoire shared between treatments was found to be private to each donor, and TRD repertoires were clustered by subject rather than by stimulant in multidimensional scaling. Every repertoire came from in vitro expanded cultures of healthy donor cells rather than from mistletoe-treated patients. Most of the top TRGV9 CDR3 clonotypes were public, as they were shared across donors and across all three stimulation conditions.

The CDR3, from cysteine to phenylalanine, totals 15 residues. This entry keeps only the CDR3 DNA: 45 bases, framed from base 1. Looking up the germline V gene yields CDR1 GEAIGNYY and CDR2 EKD. This clone was picked up a small number of times. Its antigen remains undetermined. A single base is all that separates this from a far larger clone, so a read error is likely. Libraries were made using 5' RACE. RNA was extracted from some 9,700 sorted cells per sample using the RNeasy Micro Kit. Libraries were built by template-switch reverse transcription followed by PCR amplification of the CDR3gamma and CDR3delta regions. Sequencing of the amplicons was done on an Illumina MiSeq with the V2 300 kit, which yielded 150 bp paired-end reads. In the authors' own workflow: FastQC version 0.11.8 was used to check read quality. Using MiXCR version 3.0.3, reads were aligned to GenBank TRG or TRD reference genes to build the CDR3 sequences. Apart from TRDD assembly using 3 rather than 5 consecutive nucleotides, MiXCR was run with default parameters. Repertoire analyses, including normalized Shannon-Wiener diversity, clonotype tracking and multidimensional scaling, used VDJtools version 1.2.1 with default settings. Out-of-frame CDR3 sequences and those containing stop codons were excluded from analysis. TCRdb reprocessed the public reads with the caller CATT; rows with the same DNA were merged afterwards. TCRdb's processing, not the study's, gives the V and J calls here. In this sample the table shows under 800 delta-chain clones, 49% of which occur a single time. The ten largest account for less than 25% of the sample.

The sample's treatment or condition label, decoded: microbial phosphoantigen (E)-4-hydroxy-3-methyl-but-2-enyl pyrophosphate, 7.5 to 10 nM. After expansion, live CD3+ TCRgammadelta+ Vgamma9+ Vdelta2+ T cells were FACS-sorted on a FACS Aria III. PBMC were pulsed for one day with roughly 10 nM HMBPP, then washed three times before expansion. Cultures were expanded for about 15 days, with IL-2 replenished every 3 to 4 days. Once the one-day stimulant pulse was over, the cells were washed three times and then cultured in medium that contained 80 to 100 U/mL IL-2. Before culture, peripheral blood mononuclear cells were isolated by Lymphoprep gradient centrifugation and were cryopreserved in liquid nitrogen.

The receptor chain draws on TRDV2 and TRDJ1; TRDD3 is a weak D gene call, 5 bases matching. The origin of this receptor is an adult in good health. The material was gamma-delta T cells from peripheral blood expanded in culture, obtained from an in vitro culture stimulated with HMBPP. The CDR3 amino acid sequence is: CASDTVGTHTDKLIF. The DNA sequence follows: TGTGCCAGTGACACCGTGGGGACTCACACCGATAAACTCATCTTT.